Below, 32 T cell receptor beta chains from the same sample are listed, as sequenced in a study of blood T cell repertoires in COVID-19. TCRdb keeps only in-frame clones here, not all; method: immunoSEQ multiplex PCR. The sample includes fewer than 400,000 clones, around 84% seen only once; the top ten take 3.5% to 4%. Specimen: peripheral blood. Every receptor here comes from a woman aged 18 to 35 with acute or convalescent COVID-19.

V and J are TRBV7-8 and TRBJ1-5, with a possible D match to TRBD1 (5 bases). Germline values: CDR1 SGHVS, CDR2 FQNEAQ. The CDR3 has 16 residues. V dropped 5 bases and J dropped 6 bases, with 20 bases sitting between them. The CDR3 DNA reads TGTGCCAGCAGCCCGATTCGTGTAGGGGCTGTTCAGCCCCAGCATTTT. It is translated as CASSPIRVGAVQPQHF.

This clone was found once. The CDR3 loop reads CASTSLGQGTDTQYF. CDR3 coding DNA: TGTGCCAGCACCTCCCTAGGACAGGGCACAGATACGCAGTATTTT. The rearrangement uses TRBV7-8 and TRBJ2-3, with TRBD1 matching over 7 bases. The CDR3 covers 15 residues. The V segment lost 7 bases and the J segment 1 base; nucleotides outside the gene matches: 8. Germline assignment: CDR1 SGHVS and CDR2 FQNEAQ.

The V gene is TRBV7-9, the J gene TRBJ2-5; tentatively, D is TRBD1 (5 bases). CDR1 and CDR2 from the germline V gene are SEHNR and FQNEAQ (reference sequence). This CDR3 spans 13 amino acids. V was shortened by 3 bases and J by 5 bases, with 10 bases between the two germline ends. CDR3 nucleotides: TGTGCCAGCAGCTTCCAGGGTAGGGAGACCCAGTACTTC. Protein sequence: CASSFQGRETQYF.

The V call is TRBV30, the J call TRBJ2-5; D not certain. CDR3 length: 13 amino acids. V was cut by 5 bases and J by 5 bases, with 15 bases left in between. Germline values: CDR1 GTSNPN, CDR2 SVGIG (reference sequence). CDR3 sequence reads: CAWEPGGSETQYF. In nucleotides, the CDR3 is TGTGCCTGGGAGCCGGGTGGGTCGGAGACCCAGTACTTC.

The chain links TRBV7-9 to TRBJ2-7, with 12 bases matching TRBD1. Germline CDR1 and CDR2: SEHNR and FQNEAQ (reference sequence). The CDR3 has 13 amino acids. The V and J ends lost 8 bases and 9 bases, in that order; junction bases with no gene match: 8. The CDR3 reads CASASGTGGGQYF. In DNA, the CDR3 is TGTGCCAGCGCCTCCGGGACAGGGGGCGGGCAGTACTTC.

The CDR3 DNA reads as TGTGCCAGCAGGTTAACAGTGAACACCGGGGAGCTGTTTTTT. It codes for CASRLTVNTGELFF. The V call is TRBV6-6, the J call TRBJ2-2; no reliable D call. Trimming cost V 6 bases and J 1 base, with 9 bases left between them. CDR1 and CDR2 from the germline V gene are MNHNY and SVGAGI (reference sequence). The CDR3 length is 14 residues.

This chain connects TRBV7-9 to TRBJ1-5, with D uncertain. Germline loops: CDR1 SEHNR, CDR2 FQNEAQ (reference sequence). The V end lost 5 bases, the J end lost 0 bases, and 11 bases lay between the germline ends. CDR3 length equals 15 residues. CDR3: CASSLGSGSNQPQHF. CDR3 DNA sequence: TGTGCCAGCAGCCTCGGCTCAGGTAGCAATCAGCCCCAGCATTTT.

The rearrangement uses TRBV7-8 and TRBJ2-1, with TRBD2 as a possible D gene (6 bases). Germline CDR1 reads SGHVS; CDR2 reads FQNEAQ. The germline V and J ends were trimmed by 1 base and 12 bases, with 13 bases remaining between them. The CDR3 is made up of 13 amino acids. For the CDR3, the DNA is TGTGCCAGCAGCTTAGGGGGCGGGGCATGGCAGTTCTTC. It yields the protein CASSLGGGAWQFF.

This chain connects TRBV27 to TRBJ1-1; 9 nucleotides match TRBD1. Germline trimming cut 6 bases from V and 1 base from J; bases unmatched to any gene: 3. This CDR3 comprises 14 residues. Germline values: CDR1 MNHEY, CDR2 SMNVEV (reference sequence). CDR3 sequence: CASRLQGANTEAFF. For the CDR3, the DNA is TGTGCCAGCAGATTACAGGGGGCGAACACTGAAGCTTTCTTT.

The V call is TRBV9, the J call TRBJ2-2; D call uncertain. Germline V gene sequence: CDR1 SGDLS, CDR2 YYNGEE. This CDR3 spans 12 amino acids. The ends were cut back, 1 base at V and 10 bases at J, with 8 bases in the middle. CDR3 coding DNA: TGTGCCAGCAGCGTAACAAGCGAGGAGCTGTTTTTT. The encoded protein is CASSVTSEELFF.

This chain uses TRBV28 with TRBJ2-3; a possible D gene is TRBD2 (6 bases). CDR3 length: 14 amino acids. Germline assignment: CDR1 MDHEN and CDR2 SYDVKM. The V end was cut by 4 bases, the J end by 6 bases, with 14 bases between. CDR3 in amino acids: CASSSTRGLDTQYF. CDR3 bases: TGTGCCAGCAGTTCCACGCGGGGTCTGGATACGCAGTATTTT.

This sequence joins TRBV2 and TRBJ1-2; TRBD1 agrees at 7 bases. There are 14 residues in the CDR3. CDR1 and CDR2 (germline): SNHLY, FYNNEI. V trimming: 2 bases; J trimming: 2 bases; junction bases outside the gene matches: 2. The CDR3 DNA sequence: TGTGCCAGCAGTGAAAGGACAGGAAACTATGGCTACACCTTC. Its translation is CASSERTGNYGYTF.

This chain uses TRBV6-2 or TRBV6-3 with TRBJ1-1, with D maybe TRBD1 (6 bases). V lost 0 bases and J 3 bases, leaving 14 bases between the germline ends. Per germline, CDR1 MNHEY and CDR2 SVGEGT. There are 16 residues in the CDR3. The CDR3 region is CASSYSIGRGHTEAFF. CDR3 bases: TGTGCCAGCAGTTACTCGATTGGCAGGGGCCACACTGAAGCTTTCTTT.

This chain connects TRBV27 to TRBJ2-1; D perhaps matches TRBD2 (5 bases). Between the trimmed V and J ends, which lost 3 bases and 12 bases, there was a span of 9 bases. CDR3 length equals 11 residues. Germline-derived CDR1 and CDR2 are MNHEY and SMNVEV (reference sequence). This CDR3 is CASSFRGSQFF. Here the CDR3 DNA reads TGTGCCAGCAGTTTCCGGGGTTCGCAGTTCTTC.

The V and J genes are TRBV29-1 and TRBJ1-2, with 7 positions matching TRBD1. V dropped 6 bases and J dropped 4; count of bases not matched to a gene: 8. CDR3 size: 13 residues. Germline loops: CDR1 SQVTM, CDR2 ANQGSEA. CDR3 sequence reads: CSVDTGAPYGYTF. CDR3 nucleotides: TGCAGCGTAGATACAGGGGCCCCCTATGGCTACACCTTC.

This chain connects TRBV18 to TRBJ1-2; D ambiguous. Trimming shortened V by 8 bases and J by 0 bases, and 16 bases separated the two germline ends. This CDR3 comprises 15 residues. Germline CDR1 is KGHSH and CDR2 is LQKENI. The CDR3 here is CASAALALANYGYTF. CDR3 bases: TGTGCCAGCGCCGCTTTAGCCTTGGCTAACTATGGCTACACCTTC.

This sequence joins TRBV7-9 and TRBJ1-3; D not resolved. CDR3 length: 13 amino acids. In germline, CDR1 is SEHNR, CDR2 FQNEAQ (reference sequence). Between the trimmed V and J ends, which lost 8 bases and 5 bases, there was a span of 13 bases. DNA for the CDR3: TGTGCCAGCCAAGGCGACTACCGAAACACCATATATTTT. It yields the protein CASQGDYRNTIYF.

This clone was seen a few times. The chain employs TRBV19 and TRBJ2-7; TRBD2 matches 7 bases. After removal of 5 bases from V and 2 bases from J, the junction contained 9 bases not matched to a gene. The germline gives CDR1 LNHDA, CDR2 SQIVND (reference sequence). The CDR3 length is 15 residues. The DNA for the CDR3 is TGTGCCAGTAGTCTCGGGGGGACGGTGACCTACGAGCAGTACTTC. As protein: CASSLGGTVTYEQYF.

The V and J genes are TRBV6-4 and TRBJ2-7; 8 nucleotides agree with TRBD2. This CDR3 spans 17 amino acids. With V trimmed by 4 bases and J by 9 bases, 20 bases remained unmatched. Germline V lookup: CDR1 MRHNA, CDR2 SNTAGT. The CDR3 DNA is TGTGCCAGCAGTGTGGCGACTAGCGCCCGCTCCGTCCTGTTGCAGTACTTC. This translates into CASSVATSARSVLLQYF.

The V and J genes are TRBV19 and TRBJ1-5; 8 bases line up with TRBD1. V was clipped by 4 bases and J by 3 bases; unmatched bases: 5. Germline V gene data show CDR1 as LNHDA and CDR2 as SQIVND (reference sequence). This CDR3 has 15 residues. CDR3 DNA: TGTGCCAGTAGTAGACCGGGACAGGTCAATCAGCCCCAGCATTTT. It translates to CASSRPGQVNQPQHF.

V gene TRBV5-1 combines with J gene TRBJ1-1; D gene uncertain. Trimming cost V 0 bases and J 2 bases, with 14 bases left between them. The germline V gene encodes CDR1 SGHRS and CDR2 YFSETQ. This CDR3 contains 16 residues. DNA of the CDR3: TGCGCCAGCAGCTTGGCCGAGGGAATGGGAAACACTGAAGCTTTCTTT. It codes for CASSLAEGMGNTEAFF.

This sequence joins TRBV12-3 or TRBV12-4 and TRBJ1-1, with a weak D call TRBD1 (5 bases). The CDR3 loop spans 12 amino acids. Trimming shortened V by 6 bases and J by 6 bases, and 11 bases separated the two germline ends. In nucleotides, the CDR3 is TGTGCCAGCAGGTCTAAGGGGTCTGAAGCTTTCTTT. Translation: CASRSKGSEAFF.

This sequence joins TRBV19 and TRBJ1-5; D perhaps matches TRBD1 (5 bases). The V gene's germline CDR1 is LNHDA and CDR2 SQIVND (reference sequence). This CDR3 spans 16 amino acids. Trimming left V 4 bases short and J 2 bases short, with 15 bases between. Here the CDR3 reads CASSTRLGVGNQPQHF. The CDR3 DNA is TGTGCCAGTAGTACTCGGCTAGGGGTAGGCAATCAGCCCCAGCATTTT.

The chain carries TRBV5-1 and TRBJ1-6; D is unresolved. The V and J ends lost 4 bases and 9 bases respectively, with 17 bases between them. Germline values: CDR1 SGHRS, CDR2 YFSETQ. This CDR3 comprises 15 residues. The CDR3, as DNA: TGCGCCAGCAGCCCGGAGGCCCGGGGAAGTTCACCCCTCCACTTT. Residues: CASSPEARGSSPLHF. Variable domain in full (rest from reference TRBV5-1 and TRBJ1-6): KAGVTQTPRYLIKTRGQQVTLSCSPISGHRSVSWYQQTPGQGLQFLFEYFSETQRNKGNFPGRFSGRQFSNSRSEMNVSTLELGDSALYLCASSPEARGSSPLHFGNGTRLTVT.

The V call is TRBV10-3, the J call TRBJ2-2, with D perhaps matching TRBD1 (6 bases). The germline V gene encodes CDR1 ENHRY and CDR2 SYGVKD. Trimming shortened V by 6 bases and J by 0 bases, and 11 bases separated the two germline ends. The CDR3 totals 15 residues. The CDR3 protein is CAISSGTPNTGELFF. The CDR3 DNA follows: TGTGCCATCAGCTCCGGGACACCGAACACCGGGGAGCTGTTTTTT.

The rearrangement joins TRBV15 to TRBJ2-3, with 12 bases that match TRBD2. Per the germline V gene, CDR1 is LNHNV and CDR2 is YYDKDF (reference sequence). The V segment lost 5 bases and the J segment 4 bases; nucleotides outside the gene matches: 4. The CDR3 is 15 residues long. CDR3 in amino acids: CATSPSGGAADTQYF. DNA for the CDR3: TGTGCCACCAGCCCTAGCGGGGGGGCGGCAGATACGCAGTATTTT.

The gene calls are TRBV2 and TRBJ2-1; 9 bases are a match to TRBD2. Losses at the gene ends were 4 bases for V and 7 bases for J; bases not matched to a gene: 5. The CDR3 contains 14 residues. Germline CDR1 and CDR2: SNHLY and FYNNEI. The CDR3 region has the DNA TGTGCCAGCAGTGGATCCCTAGCGGGAAATGAGCAGTTCTTC. It specifies CASSGSLAGNEQFF.

The rearrangement joins TRBV5-6 to TRBJ2-5, with TRBD2 matching 10 bases. After removal of 2 bases from V and 5 bases from J, the junction contained 3 bases not matched to a gene. The CDR3 length is 14 residues. Germline CDR1 and CDR2: SGHDT and YYEEEE. The chain's CDR3 is CASSLGTSVETQYF. CDR3 bases: TGTGCCAGCAGCTTAGGGACTAGCGTGGAGACCCAGTACTTC.

This clone has only one observation. The rearrangement uses TRBV14 and TRBJ2-7, with TRBD1 matching over 7 bases. The V gene end was trimmed by 3 bases and the J gene end by 1 base; junction bases not matched to a gene: 3. This CDR3 is built from 14 residues. The germline CDR1 and CDR2 sequences are SGHDN and FVKESK. CDR3 bases: TGTGCCAGCAGCCAGAGACAGGGATCCTACGAGCAGTACTTC. Translating it yields CASSQRQGSYEQYF.

This clone came up a few times. In DNA form, the CDR3 reads TGTGCCAGCAGTGATCAGTCGAGCGGACCGGGCACCATATATTTT. It is translated as CASSDQSSGPGTIYF. This chain joins TRBV6-1 and TRBJ1-3; D not certain. CDR3 length equals 15 residues. The ends were cut back, 3 bases at V and 9 bases at J, with 18 bases in the middle. CDR1 and CDR2 from the germline V gene are MNHNS and SASEGT.

The V and J genes are TRBV24-1 and TRBJ2-1, with 10 bases lining up with TRBD2. Germline CDR1 and CDR2: KGHDR and SFDVKD. The CDR3 has 13 residues. Germline trimming cut 7 bases from V and 10 bases from J; bases unmatched to any gene: 6. The CDR3 reads CATSLAGAGEQFF. Written as DNA, the CDR3 is TGTGCCACCAGCCTAGCGGGGGCGGGAGAGCAGTTCTTC.

This clone occurred once. The chain carries TRBV19 and TRBJ1-5; D is perhaps TRBD1 (5 bases). With 7 bases removed from V and 11 bases from J, the gap between germline ends came to 12 bases. The CDR3 has 11 residues. Per germline, CDR1 LNHDA and CDR2 SQIVND (reference sequence). The CDR3 here is CASTRGGTQHF. CDR3 sequence (DNA): TGTGCCAGTACCCGGGGGGGGACCCAGCATTTT.